The 28 T cell receptor beta chains in this list originate from one sample, sequenced in a study of regulatory T cells in long-lasting Graves disease. Indicated time point: persistent/refractory GD, antithyroid drugs over 5 years with positive TRAb. Isolated PBMC RNA provided the starting material for the TCR library. HTBI primers from iRepertoire and Arm-PCR of CDR3 regions yielded the TCR beta libraries. TCRdb itself ran the multiplex PCR reads through MiXCR, one entry per CDR3 protein. Of 600,000 to 800,000 distinct CDR3 sequences in the sample, around 30% were seen once. The specimen comprised peripheral blood mononuclear cells (PBMCs), sampled when the disease was refractory, from a patient treated with antithyroid drugs. The receptors originated from a female donor with Graves disease.

This chain joins TRBV20-1 and TRBJ2-2; no clear D gene. This CDR3 has 13 residues. The germline CDR1 and CDR2 sequences are DFQATT and SNEGSKA (reference sequence). V was cut by 6 bases and J by 5 bases, with 13 bases left in between. In DNA, the CDR3 is TGCAGTGCCGAGCTCAGTTTGACCGGGGAGCTGTTTTTT. Protein product: CSAELSLTGELFF.

This clonotype has ten or more counts. The V and J genes are TRBV6-1 and TRBJ2-2; the D is unclear. V lost 6 bases and J 5 bases, leaving 13 bases between the germline ends. The CDR3 extends over 14 amino acids. CDR1 is MNHNS, CDR2 SASEGT, per germline. The CDR3 protein is CASRTTWETGELFF. The CDR3 DNA reads TGTGCCAGCAGGACAACATGGGAAACCGGGGAGCTGTTTTTT.

The chain combines TRBV25-1 with TRBJ1-1, with D perhaps TRBD1 (5 bases). Germline V gene data show CDR1 as MGHDK and CDR2 as SYGVNS. This CDR3 spans 14 amino acids. Trimming stripped 1 base from V and 11 bases from J, with 17 bases between. CDR3 residues: CASSEFRDVEVAFF. The CDR3 nucleotides read TGTGCCAGCAGTGAATTCCGGGACGTAGAAGTGGCTTTCTTT.

V and J are TRBV12-3 or TRBV12-4 and TRBJ1-1, with D hard to call. The CDR3 extends over 14 amino acids. V was pared by 6 bases and J by 4 bases, with 15 bases between. CDR3 nucleotides: TGTGCCAGCAGCCTAACTACATCGGGCACTGAAGCTTTCTTT. Residues: CASSLTTSGTEAFF.

This clonotype was seen at least ten times. The V call is TRBV19, the J call TRBJ2-7, with D possibly TRBD2 on 5 matching bases. Trimming took 9 bases from V and 0 from J, leaving 12 bases between them. Germline CDR1 is LNHDA and CDR2 is SQIVND (reference sequence). This CDR3 contains 13 residues. The CDR3 coding sequence is TGTGCCAGCAGCCCGGGATCCTCCTACGAGCAGTACTTC. This sequence encodes CASSPGSSYEQYF.

Note on this clonotype: A much larger clone differs from this one at a single base, so this may be a read error. The J gene is TRBJ2-7, the V gene TRBV28, with 13 nucleotides matching TRBD2. V lost 4 bases and J lost 0; bases outside the gene matches: 9. The CDR3 is made up of 18 amino acids. From germline, CDR1 is MDHEN and CDR2 SYDVKM. The CDR3 bases are TGTGCCAGCAGTTACCCCGGGACTAGCGGGACAAGCTCCTACGAGCAGTACTTC. Its translation: CASSYPGTSGTSSYEQYF.

The rearrangement links TRBV5-1 to TRBJ2-2; TRBD2 aligns across 14 bases. The CDR3 is 18 amino acids. Germline V lookup: CDR1 SGHRS, CDR2 YFSETQ. V shed 4 bases, J shed 6 bases, and the junction held 11 bases outside the gene matches. CDR3 sequence reads: CASSERTSGGIPPGELFF. CDR3 DNA sequence: TGCGCCAGCAGCGAGCGGACTAGCGGGGGGATCCCACCCGGGGAGCTGTTTTTT.

In this sample, this clonotype turned up a few times. The chain links TRBV7-9 to TRBJ1-1; D is unresolved. The V end was cut by 3 bases, the J end by 6 bases, with 14 bases between. Looked up from germline, CDR1 is SEHNR and CDR2 is FQNEAQ (reference sequence). This CDR3 is built from 14 residues. CDR3 in DNA: TGTGCCAGCAGCTTGGAGGCGCCGAGGGCTGAAGCTTTCTTT. This sequence encodes CASSLEAPRAEAFF.

This clonotype has just a few counts. This chain links TRBV20-1 with TRBJ2-7; D remains unclear. The CDR3 contains 14 residues. In germline, CDR1 is DFQATT, CDR2 SNEGSKA (reference sequence). V gave up 3 bases and J gave up 1 base, with 13 bases separating them. CDR3 sequence: CSASRSITSYEQYF. Written as DNA, the CDR3 is TGCAGTGCTAGCCGGTCCATAACTTCCTACGAGCAGTACTTC.

The V gene is TRBV2, the J gene TRBJ2-7; D remains ambiguous. Germline CDR1 SNHLY, CDR2 FYNNEI. CDR3 length equals 14 residues. The germline V and J ends were trimmed by 4 bases and 2 bases, with 12 bases remaining between them. CDR3 amino acids: CASSASRQTYEQYF. The CDR3 DNA is TGTGCCAGCAGTGCTAGTCGGCAAACCTACGAGCAGTACTTC.

The chain links TRBV25-1 to TRBJ2-2; possibly TRBD2 for D (6 bases). The CDR3 runs 16 residues. Germline V gene lookup returns CDR1 MGHDK and CDR2 SYGVNS. Trimming left V 2 bases short and J 4 bases short, with 14 bases between. The CDR3 DNA is TGTGCCAGCAGTGAACCTCGCGGGATAGCCACCGGGGAGCTGTTTTTT. As protein: CASSEPRGIATGELFF.

Only a few counts were recorded for this clonotype. The chain recombines TRBV12-3 or TRBV12-4 with TRBJ2-7; 9 nucleotides match TRBD1. The CDR3 contains 15 residues. V was pared by 5 bases and J by 2 bases, with 7 bases of the junction left unmatched. The CDR3 is CASSARTGATYEQYF. CDR3 bases: TGTGCCAGCAGTGCGCGGACAGGGGCGACCTACGAGCAGTACTTC.

The chain couples TRBV6-1 to TRBJ1-5; 12 bases line up with TRBD1. The CDR3 spans 15 residues. CDR1 is MNHNS and CDR2 is SASEGT in the germline V gene. Germline trimming cut 6 bases from V and 6 bases from J; bases unmatched to any gene: 6. The CDR3 loop reads CASSQGQGASQPQHF. CDR3 DNA sequence: TGTGCCAGCAGCCAGGGACAGGGGGCTAGTCAGCCCCAGCATTTT.

The V gene is TRBV7-3, the J gene TRBJ2-7, with D tentatively TRBD1 (5 bases). CDR1 is SGHTA and CDR2 is FQGTGA in the germline V gene. Trimming removed 1 base from V and 1 base from J, with 14 bases in between. The CDR3 covers 16 residues. The DNA for the CDR3 is TGTGCCAGCAGCTTAAGCAGGGTTTCGGGTTCCTACGAGCAGTACTTC. Residues: CASSLSRVSGSYEQYF.

The rearrangement uses TRBV6-2 or TRBV6-3 and TRBJ2-5; D uncertain. Trimming took off 3 bases at V and 5 bases at J, with 10 bases between the two ends. The CDR3 sequence is 13 residues long. Germline lookup yields CDR1 MNHEY and CDR2 SVGEGT. The CDR3 DNA reads TGTGCCAGCAGTTATCGTACAGAGGAGACCCAGTACTTC. Amino acid sequence: CASSYRTEETQYF.

The rearrangement links TRBV28 to TRBJ1-5; the D is unclear. The V end lost 10 bases, the J end lost 4 bases, and 17 bases lay between the germline ends. The CDR3 spans 14 residues. The germline V gene has CDR1 MDHEN and CDR2 SYDVKM. This CDR3 is CATRWAGRNQPQHF. DNA of the CDR3: TGTGCCACCAGGTGGGCAGGCAGAAATCAGCCCCAGCATTTT. Supplemented by reference TRBV28 and TRBJ1-5, the full variable domain reads DVKVTQSSRYLVKRTGEKVFLECVQDMDHENMFWYRQDPGLGLRLIYFSYDVKMKEKGDIPEGYSVSREKKERFSLILESASTNQTSMYLCATRWAGRNQPQHFGDGTRLSIL.

Written as DNA, the CDR3 is TGTGCCAGCAGGACTCGACAGAACACTGAAGCTTTCTTT. This gives the protein CASRTRQNTEAFF. The gene calls are TRBV12-3 or TRBV12-4 and TRBJ1-1; the D is unclear. V gave up 6 bases and J gave up 1 base, with 9 bases separating them. The CDR3 runs to 13 residues.

This chain links TRBV28 with TRBJ1-3; 8 nucleotides line up with TRBD1. The trim removed 6 bases at V and 8 bases at J, leaving 15 bases unmatched. CDR1 is MDHEN and CDR2 is SYDVKM in the germline V gene. This CDR3 is built from 16 residues. The CDR3 is CASSRRARGPVDTIYF. The CDR3, as DNA: TGTGCCAGCAGCCGCCGGGCCAGGGGGCCAGTAGACACCATATATTTT.

As DNA, the CDR3 is TGTGCCATCCGGACAGGGGAATATTCACCCCTCCACTTT. Its protein product is CAIRTGEYSPLHF. This chain joins TRBV10-3 and TRBJ1-6; TRBD1 agrees at 9 bases. CDR3 length: 13 amino acids. Germline trimming cut 8 bases from V and 8 bases from J; bases unmatched to any gene: 4. Germline V lookup: CDR1 ENHRY, CDR2 SYGVKD.

The chain links TRBV5-1 to TRBJ1-2; TRBD1 agrees at 8 bases. Germline CDR1 is SGHRS and CDR2 is YFSETQ. Trimming took 5 bases from V and 7 from J; bases not matched to a gene: 13. The CDR3 contains 15 residues. CDR3 in DNA: TGCGCCAGCAGTCCTGCTGCCGGACAGGGTGCTGGCTACACCTTC. It codes for CASSPAAGQGAGYTF. The full variable domain, its missing parts supplied by reference TRBV5-1 and TRBJ1-2, is KAGVTQTPRYLIKTRGQQVTLSCSPISGHRSVSWYQQTPGQGLQFLFEYFSETQRNKGNFPGRFSGRQFSNSRSEMNVSTLELGDSALYLCASSPAAGQGAGYTFGSGTRLTVV.

CDR3 amino acids: CASSLAGHSNTEAFF. In nucleotides, the CDR3 is TGCGCCAGCAGCCTCGCGGGACACTCGAACACTGAAGCTTTCTTT. This sequence joins TRBV4-1 and TRBJ1-1, with a weak D call TRBD1 (6 bases). CDR3 length equals 15 residues. Trimming cost V 4 bases and J 1 base, with 13 bases left between them. Germline V gene lookup returns CDR1 MGHRA and CDR2 YSYEKL.

This clonotype has only a few counts. The rearrangement uses TRBV12-3 or TRBV12-4 and TRBJ1-5, with D unresolved. Trimming took off 3 bases at V and 3 bases at J, with 21 bases between the two ends. This CDR3 contains 18 residues. Here the CDR3 reads CASSLIMLEGGVNQPQHF. CDR3 sequence (DNA): TGTGCCAGCAGTTTGATTATGCTAGAGGGAGGAGTCAATCAGCCCCAGCATTTT.

The chain employs TRBV6-1 and TRBJ1-1; possibly TRBD1 for D (6 bases). Trimming shortened V by 7 bases and J by 7 bases, and 22 bases separated the two germline ends. Germline values: CDR1 MNHNS, CDR2 SASEGT. This CDR3 region has 15 residues. The CDR3 coding sequence is TGTGCCAGCATGGCAGTTAGGGGGACTCGAGGTGAAGCTTTCTTT. The encoded protein is CASMAVRGTRGEAFF.

The V call is TRBV6-1, the J call TRBJ1-5, with TRBD1 as a possible D gene (5 bases). Germline V CDR1 and CDR2: MNHNS, SASEGT. This CDR3 spans 15 amino acids. V was pared by 6 bases and J by 9 bases, with 21 bases between. The CDR3 here is CASRVPGRGFLPQHF. CDR3 sequence (DNA): TGTGCCAGCAGGGTACCGGGACGGGGGTTTTTGCCCCAGCATTTT.

The chain is built from TRBV7-3 and TRBJ1-6; 8 bases are a match to TRBD1. The germline gives CDR1 SGHTA, CDR2 FQGTGA. V gave up 4 bases and J gave up 9 bases; unmatched junction bases: 5. The CDR3 loop spans 14 amino acids. CDR3 in DNA: TGTGCCAGCAGCTCTGGACAGGGTTTTTCACCCCTCCACTTT. It translates to CASSSGQGFSPLHF.

V usage is TRBV29-1 and J usage is TRBJ2-7; D is ambiguous. Trimming shortened V by 5 bases and J by 4 bases, and 15 bases separated the two germline ends. This CDR3 spans 13 amino acids. CDR1 and CDR2 (germline): SQVTM, ANQGSEA. The CDR3 nucleotides are TGCAGCGTTTGTTACGCGGCAAGTTACGAGCAGTACTTC. This sequence encodes CSVCYAASYEQYF.

This clonotype was recorded a few times. This rearrangement joins TRBV27 to TRBJ2-7, with D perhaps TRBD1 (6 bases). Looked up from germline, CDR1 is MNHEY and CDR2 is SMNVEV (reference sequence). The CDR3 is made up of 13 amino acids. The V end was cut by 5 bases, the J end by 2 bases, with 10 bases between. CDR3 nucleotide sequence: TGTGCCAGCAGTCCAGGGGTAGCCTACGAGCAGTACTTC. Protein product: CASSPGVAYEQYF.

On this clonotype itself: This may be a read error, as it is one base from a much larger clone. The V call is TRBV3-1, the J call TRBJ1-6, with D tentatively TRBD1 (6 bases). Germline CDR1 LGHDT, CDR2 YNNKEL (reference sequence). The CDR3 extends over 13 amino acids. In DNA, the CDR3 is TGTGCCAACAGCCCTAACAGGGATTCACCCCTCCACTTT. This translates into CANSPNRDSPLHF.